Listed here are 11 T cell receptor beta chains from one sample, sequenced in a study of blood T cells in healthy people across ages. Next came a second PCR, run for roughly 6 to 11 cycles, which used a sample-barcoded 5' primer along with a J-beta primer mix. TCRdb re-derived calls from the 5' RACE reads in MiXCR, one entry per CDR3 protein. The data show fewer than 950,000 distinct CDR3 sequences, about 53% seen once. The sample consisted of blood. These receptor sequences come from a man older than 75 in good health.

Worth noting for this clonotype: The junction does not match germline at one end; this may be a read error. This chain connects TRBV4-2 to TRBJ2-7; perhaps TRBD2 as D (5 bases). Per the germline V gene, CDR1 is LGHNA and CDR2 is YNFKEQ. There are 14 residues in the CDR3. The CDR3 here is CASSQGGEYNEQYF. In DNA form, the CDR3 reads TGTGCCAGCAGTCAAGGTGGGGAGTACAATGAGCAGTACTTC.

This chain uses TRBV6-5 with TRBJ1-1; D may be TRBD1 (5 bases). The germline V gene has CDR1 MNHEY and CDR2 SVGAGI. The CDR3 covers 14 residues. Trimming pared 5 bases from V and 4 bases from J, leaving 14 bases between. CDR3 protein: CASSAGHGGTEAFF. The DNA for the CDR3 is TGTGCCAGCAGTGCGGGTCACGGGGGCACTGAAGCTTTCTTT.

Concerning this clonotype itself: Being one base from a much bigger clone, this may be a read error. The chain recombines TRBV4-1 with TRBJ2-5; 7 bases align to TRBD1. The CDR3 extends over 13 amino acids. CDR1 is MGHRA, CDR2 YSYEKL, per germline. The CDR3 region has the DNA TGCGTCAGCAGCCGATACAGGGGAGAGACCCAGTACTTC. Translated, it gives CVSSRYRGETQYF.

V is TRBV5-6 and J is TRBJ2-3; 8 positions match TRBD1. The CDR3 loop spans 15 amino acids. The germline V gene encodes CDR1 SGHDT and CDR2 YYEEEE. V lost 4 bases to trimming and J lost 3 bases; unmatched junction nucleotides: 7. The CDR3 nucleotides are TGTGCCAGCAGCCGAACAGGGGGAGCGACAGATACGCAGTATTTT. This sequence encodes CASSRTGGATDTQYF.

V is TRBV12-3 or TRBV12-4 and J is TRBJ1-4; no reliable D call. CDR3 length: 14 amino acids. The V gene lost 3 bases and the J gene lost 4 bases, with 9 bases spanning the gap. CDR3 sequence (DNA): TGTGCCAGCAGTTTCGCCGGGCTTAATGAAAAACTGTTTTTT. As protein: CASSFAGLNEKLFF.

The genes are TRBV27 and TRBJ1-4; 7 bases are shared with TRBD1. J was trimmed by 3 bases and V by 8 bases; bases with no gene match: 3. Germline CDR1 reads MNHEY; CDR2 reads SMNVEV (reference sequence). This CDR3 contains 13 residues. CDR3 bases: TGTGCCAGCGGGCAGGGGGCTAATGAAAAACTGTTTTTT. Protein sequence: CASGQGANEKLFF.

This chain uses TRBV7-2 with TRBJ2-7; 9 bases line up with TRBD1. The CDR3 is 16 amino acids. The junction had 10 bases not matched to a gene; V was cut back by 5 bases and J by 2 bases. Per the germline V gene, CDR1 is SGHTA and CDR2 is FQGNSA. CDR3 sequence (DNA): TGTGCCAGCAGCCCCTCATTCGGGACAGGGCCCTACGAGCAGTACTTC. Protein: CASSPSFGTGPYEQYF.

On this clonotype: A read error may explain this, as a much larger clone is one base away. The CDR3 nucleotides are TGTGCCAGCAGCAAAGTGACTAGCGGGACCTCCTACAATGAGCAGTACTTC. Translated: CASSKVTSGTSYNEQYF. The V and J genes are TRBV21-1 and TRBJ2-1; the D call in the table, TRBD2, was not verified against the DNA. The J call may be wrong; the DNA end is better matched by TRBJ2-7. TRBV21-1 is a known pseudogene. The CDR3 covers 17 residues.

This clonotype was counted only a few times. The chain recombines TRBV12-3 or TRBV12-4 with TRBJ1-4; TRBD1 aligns across 7 bases. CDR3 length equals 14 residues. Trimming cost V 6 bases and J 8 bases; bases outside gene matches: 9. The CDR3 region has the DNA TGTGCCAGCAGCCCTGGACAGGCTTCCGAAAAACTGTTTTTT. Its protein is CASSPGQASEKLFF.

This clonotype was detected a few times. The genes are TRBV7-6 and TRBJ2-3, with D possibly matching TRBD1 (6 bases). CDR1 and CDR2 from the germline V gene are SGHVS and FNYEAQ. Deletions cut 4 bases from V and 3 bases from J, with 11 bases between. This CDR3 has 14 residues. The CDR3 sequence: CASSYGQRTDTQYF. Written as DNA, the CDR3 is TGTGCCAGCAGCTATGGACAGAGAACAGATACGCAGTATTTT.

The rearrangement links TRBV28 to TRBJ2-1; D is unresolved. Trimming stripped 3 bases from V and 1 base from J, with 10 bases between. The germline gives CDR1 MDHEN, CDR2 SYDVKM. CDR3 size: 15 residues. The CDR3 reads CASSFLRGSYNEQFF. The DNA for the CDR3 is TGTGCCAGCAGTTTCCTTCGTGGGTCCTACAATGAGCAGTTCTTC. Full variable domain (outside the CDR3, taken from reference TRBV28 and TRBJ2-1): DVKVTQSSRYLVKRTGEKVFLECVQDMDHENMFWYRQDPGLGLRLIYFSYDVKMKEKGDIPEGYSVSREKKERFSLILESASTNQTSMYLCASSFLRGSYNEQFFGPGTRLTVL.